This TCR beta chain was identified during a study of T cells expressing NK-cell markers. Study information: Beta-chain profiling covered CD3+CD56+NKG2C+, CD3+CD56+NKG2C- and CD3+CD56-NKG2C+ sorted subsets. One of the eight sequenced donors was seronegative, whereas the other seven were HCMV-seropositive. Findings of the study overall: In several donors, these clonotypes also led the CD3+CD56-NKG2C+ fraction.

The CDR3 sequence is 13 residues long. TCRdb reprocessed the 5' RACE reads and stores each CDR3 protein as one record, lacking DNA. Seen in this sample are 350,000 to 400,000 distinct CDR3 sequences; the ten most common clones hold 9.5% to 12%. Notes on this clonotype: Its antigen is unknown.

The chain employs TRBV12-3 or TRBV12-4 and TRBJ1-5. The specimen was blood T cells: a sorted CD56 or NKG2C T cell subset, CD4+ or CD8+ T cells, or bulk PBMC T cells (not recorded which). This clonotype was sampled from a woman in her forties or fifties in good health. CDR3 in amino acids: CASSFRANQPQHF.